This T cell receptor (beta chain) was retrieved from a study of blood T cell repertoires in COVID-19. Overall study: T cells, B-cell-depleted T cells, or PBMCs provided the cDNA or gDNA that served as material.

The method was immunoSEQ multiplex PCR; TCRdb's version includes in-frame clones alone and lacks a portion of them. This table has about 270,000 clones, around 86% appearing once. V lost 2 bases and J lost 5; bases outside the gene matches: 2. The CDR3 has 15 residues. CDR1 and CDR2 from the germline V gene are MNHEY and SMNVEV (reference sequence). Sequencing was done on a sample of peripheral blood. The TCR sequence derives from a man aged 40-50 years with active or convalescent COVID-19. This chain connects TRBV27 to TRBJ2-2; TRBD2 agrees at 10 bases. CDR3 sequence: CASSLLAGVTGELFF. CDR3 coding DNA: TGTGCCAGCAGTTTACTAGCGGGAGTTACCGGGGAGCTGTTTTTT.